A selection of T cell receptor beta chains follows, all from one sample in a study of early T cells in non-severe SARS-CoV-2 infection. TCRdb re-analysed the 5' RACE reads in MiXCR, keeping a single row per CDR3 protein. The sample lists 75,000 to 80,000 distinct CDR3 sequences; roughly 12% were seen once. The sequences come from whole blood, collected at baseline. The receptors originated from an adult who was a healthcare worker with PCR-confirmed SARS-CoV-2 infection or an uninfected control (not recorded which). Each CDR3 is given with its conserved first and last residue. A D gene is named only where the DNA matches it firmly. Rows may omit the clone size; those that give it use once, few, many or a size class.

- | TRBJ1-1 | - | TRBV5-1 | TGCGCCAGCAGCCCGAACGGGGGAGGGCTGACCACTGAAGCTTTCTTT | CASSPNGGGLTTEAFF
- | TRBJ2-5 | - | TRBV7-7 | TGTGCCAGCAGCTTAGGGGGGGTGTCCCAAGAGACCCAGTACTTC | CASSLGGVSQETQYF
- | TRBJ1-4 | - | TRBV5-5 | TGTGCCAGCAGCTTGCGGCAGGGACGCGAAAAACTGTTTTTT | CASSLRQGREKLFF
- | TRBJ2-2 | - | TRBV7-8 | TGTGCCAGCAGCTCTCACGAGGGGCCCTACACCGGGGAGCTGTTTTTT | CASSSHEGPYTGELFF
TRBD1 | TRBJ1-1 | - | TRBV2 | TGTGCCAGCAGTAGCGGTGACAGGGCGAACACTGAAGCTTTCTTT | CASSSGDRANTEAFF
- | TRBJ2-5 | - | TRBV19 | TGTGCCAGTAGCCCCCGGGACAACCCGTACCAAGAGACCCAGTACTTC | CASSPRDNPYQETQYF
TRBD2 | TRBJ2-1 | - | TRBV20-1 | TGCAGTGCAGACCGACTAGCGGGGGGCAGCTCCTACAATGAGCAGTTCTTC | CSADRLAGGSSYNEQFF
TRBD1 | TRBJ1-1 | - | TRBV28 | TGTGCCAGCAGGTTACAGGGGGACACTGAAGCTTTCTTT | CASRLQGDTEAFF
- | TRBJ1-2 | few | TRBV6-2/TRBV6-3 | TGTGCCAGCAGTTACAAGCAGAAGAACTATGGCTACACCTTC | CASSYKQKNYGYTF
TRBD1 | TRBJ2-2 | few | TRBV6-6 | TGTGCCAGCAGGTTCACAGGGGGCACAGGGGAGCTGTTTTTT | CASRFTGGTGELFF
- | TRBJ1-6 | - | TRBV28 | TGTGCCAGCAGTTACCTCCGGGTTTCCTCCTATAATTCACCCCTCCACTTT | CASSYLRVSSYNSPLHF
- | TRBJ1-2 | few | TRBV25-1 | TGTGCCAGCAGTGAATATGGGGACTATGGCTACACCTTC | CASSEYGDYGYTF
- | TRBJ1-3 | - | TRBV18 | TGTGCCAGCTCACCAGGGAACTCTGAAAACACCATATATTTT | CASSPGNSENTIYF
TRBD2 | TRBJ2-2 | - | TRBV12-3/TRBV12-4 | TGTGCCAGCACGACAGTACTAGCGGGGGTAGCCGGGGAGCTGTTTTTT | CASTTVLAGVAGELFF
TRBD1 | TRBJ2-2 | few | TRBV4-1 | TGCGCCAGCAGCCAAGATTCGCGGACAGGAACCGGGGAGCTGTTTTTT | CASSQDSRTGTGELFF
- | TRBJ2-7 | - | TRBV28 | TGTGCCAGCAGTTTGGATTGGGAGCAGTACTTC | CASSLDWEQYF
- | TRBJ2-1 | few | TRBV4-2 | TGTGCCAGCAGCCAAGAGGGAGCCCCCCGGGTGGATGAGCAGTTCTTC | CASSQEGAPRVDEQFF
TRBD2 | TRBJ2-2 | few | TRBV6-1 | TGTGCCAGCAGTGAAGCAATGGCGGGGGGCGGAACCGGGGAGCTGTTTTTT | CASSEAMAGGGTGELFF
TRBD1 | TRBJ1-5 | few | TRBV2 | TGTGCCAGCAGCGCGAGGCAGGGGGTATATCAGCCCCAGCATTTT | CASSARQGVYQPQHF
TRBD1 | TRBJ1-6 | many | TRBV20-1 | TGCAGTGCTCAAGACAGGGGTGGAAATTCACCCCTCCACTTT | CSAQDRGGNSPLHF
- | TRBJ2-7 | many | TRBV4-2 | TGTGCCAGCAGCCAAAGCCTAAGGGAATCTTCCTACGAGCAGTACTTC | CASSQSLRESSYEQYF
- | TRBJ2-6 | many | TRBV6-4 | TGTGCCAGCAGTGACAGGCTGGGGGCCAACGTCCTGACTTTC | CASSDRLGANVLTF
- | TRBJ2-3 | many | TRBV7-9 | TGTGCCAGCATCTACCAACCGAGGGGAAGTCTTCCAGATACGCAGTATTTT | CASIYQPRGSLPDTQYF
TRBD1 | TRBJ1-1 | - | TRBV6-6 | TGTGCCAGCAGTTACCCGGGGACAGTTATGAACACTGAAGCTTTCTTT | CASSYPGTVMNTEAFF
- | TRBJ2-5 | many | TRBV11-2 | TGTGCCAGCAGCTTAAATCCGGAGACCCAGTACTTC | CASSLNPETQYF
- | TRBJ2-7 | many | TRBV6-2/TRBV6-3 | TGTGCCAGCAGTTACTCTGGCCCCTACGAGCAGTACTTC | CASSYSGPYEQYF
TRBD1 | TRBJ1-4 | few | TRBV25-1 | TGTGCCAGCAGTGAGCCCCTCGGGGACAGGGAAAAACTGTTTTTT | CASSEPLGDREKLFF
- | TRBJ2-7 | - | TRBV28 | TGTGCCAGCAGGCCCCCGGGGCCAGGGCCCTACGAGCAGTACTTC | CASRPPGPGPYEQYF
TRBD2 | TRBJ2-2 | - | TRBV2 | TGTGCCAGCAGTGTCCTAGCGGAAGATACCGGGGAGCTGTTTTTT | CASSVLAEDTGELFF
- | TRBJ2-3 | - | TRBV7-2 | TGTGCCAGCAGCTTAAGACTTTCCCGCACAGATACGCAGTATTTT | CASSLRLSRTDTQYF
- | TRBJ2-1 | - | TRBV7-3 | TGTGCCAGCAGCTTTGAGGGCGCGGGAAACAATGAGCAGTTCTTC | CASSFEGAGNNEQFF
- | TRBJ1-1 | few | TRBV5-1 | TGCGCCAGCAGCTCTACCAGCCTGGGGTTGAACACTGAAGCTTTCTTT | CASSSTSLGLNTEAFF
TRBD1 | TRBJ2-7 | many | TRBV9 | TGTGCCAGCAGCCCAATAGGACAGGGAATCTACGAGCAGTACTTC | CASSPIGQGIYEQYF
- | TRBJ1-2 | - | TRBV10-3 | TGTGCCGCGGGAGATAGAAGTTTCTCTGGCTACACCTTC | CAAGDRSFSGYTF
TRBD1 | TRBJ2-3 | - | TRBV7-6 | TGTGCCAGCAGCTTCGGACAGGCCCCAGATACGCAGTATTTT | CASSFGQAPDTQYF
- | TRBJ1-1 | few | TRBV5-1 | TGCGCCAGCAGCTTCGACGGGAACACTGAAGCTTTCTTT | CASSFDGNTEAFF
- | TRBJ1-5 | many | TRBV18 | TGTGCCAGCTCAGCAGGGTTGGATCAGCCCCAGCATTTT | CASSAGLDQPQHF
- | TRBJ2-3 | many | TRBV4-2 | TGTGCCAGCAGCCAAGAAAAGTGGCCAGGGGCCGGCACAGATACGCAGTATTTT | CASSQEKWPGAGTDTQYF
TRBD1 | TRBJ2-5 | - | TRBV5-4 | TGTGCCAGCAGCCAGGACAGGGGGCGGCTAGAGACCCAGTACTTC | CASSQDRGRLETQYF
- | TRBJ1-1 | few | TRBV2 | TGTGCCAGCAAATTACAGATGAACACTGAAGCTTTCTTT | CASKLQMNTEAFF
- | TRBJ2-1 | - | TRBV29-1 | TGCAGCGTTGCCTTGGATGAGCAGTTCTTC | CSVALDEQFF
- | TRBJ2-2 | many | TRBV7-2 | TGTGCCAGCAGCTTTCGGAGGACAGCGAACACCGGGGAGCTGTTTTTT | CASSFRRTANTGELFF
- | TRBJ1-4 | - | TRBV20-1 | TGCAGTGCTGCCCCCCCGGTTAATGAAAAACTGTTTTTT | CSAAPPVNEKLFF
- | TRBJ1-5 | many | TRBV18 | TGTGCCAGCTCACCACTCAGGGATAGCAATCAGCCCCAGCATTTT | CASSPLRDSNQPQHF
- | TRBJ2-3 | few | TRBV5-4 | TGTGCCAGCAGCTTGGAGGTAGACCGTTCAGATACGCAGTATTTT | CASSLEVDRSDTQYF
- | TRBJ2-1 | - | TRBV29-1 | TGCAGCGTTGCACCGGCCCCCAATGAGCAGTTCTTC | CSVAPAPNEQFF
- | TRBJ1-2 | many | TRBV4-1 | TGCGCCAGCAACCTTCTGTTTGGGGGCAGCAACTATGGCTACACCTTC | CASNLLFGGSNYGYTF
TRBD2 | TRBJ2-3 | - | TRBV20-1 | TGCAGTGCTTCTAGCGGGGGCACAGATACGCAGTATTTT | CSASSGGTDTQYF
- | TRBJ2-2 | few | TRBV7-9 | TGTGCCAGCAGCCTGGACGAGACCGGGGAGCTGTTTTTT | CASSLDETGELFF
TRBD2 | TRBJ2-1 | - | TRBV28 | TGTGCCATTACGGGGGGACCCTACAATGAGCAGTTCTTC | CAITGGPYNEQFF
- | TRBJ2-2 | few | TRBV10-3 | TGTGCCATCAGTGGTGCAGAACCGAACACCGGGGAGCTGTTTTTT | CAISGAEPNTGELFF
- | TRBJ2-5 | few | TRBV2 | TGTGCCAGCAGTGAGGAGTCGGTGGAGACCCAGTACTTC | CASSEESVETQYF
- | TRBJ2-2 | few | TRBV7-9 | TGTGCCAGCAGCCCCGGGGAGAGAGGGACCGGGGAGCTGTTTTTT | CASSPGERGTGELFF
- | TRBJ1-1 | - | TRBV19 | TGTGCCAGTAGCCCCAGGCGGCAGCGTATGAACACTGAAGCTTTCTTT | CASSPRRQRMNTEAFF
- | TRBJ2-3 | - | TRBV2 | TGTGCCAGCAGTGAACGTACCCCAGGAACGCAGTATTTT | CASSERTPGTQYF